These T cell receptor beta chains were read from a single sample in a study of blood T cells in healthy people across ages. Each CDR3 protein gets one entry after TCRdb re-called the 5' RACE reads with MiXCR. The sample lists about 580,000 distinct CDR3 sequences, around half occurring once. The sequenced sample consisted of blood. The receptors were gathered from a man older than 75 in good health. Each CDR3 is given without its conserved first and last residue.

TRBV20-1,SARDNGDNQPQH
TRBV7-2,ASSLAGTGCSGANVLT
TRBV20-1,SVRGIGQRNEQY
TRBV5-1,ASSLEPGTSGRIFGREQN
TRBV7-2,ASSFDSGLETQY
TRBV15,ATSREGYEQY
TRBV20-1,SAAPTPATNEKLF
TRBV14,ASSQDWLAGRNEQF
TRBV7-2,ASRPGQGVDEQY
TRBV7-9,ASSLQGSPTEQY
TRBV12-3/TRBV12-4,ASLDRGWGNGAEAF
TRBV12-3/TRBV12-4,ASSLQGEGNQPQH
TRBV6-6,ASIAVVLSRDEQF
TRBV15,ATSKARTGSDTQY
TRBV5-1,ASSLTYLSYEQY
TRBV20-1,SARDFEEVGSYNSPLH
TRBV5-1,ASSLHRDTGYEQF
TRBV29-1,SAADSYDEQF
TRBV6-5,ASSPTGDYEQY
TRBV6-2/TRBV6-3,ASSYADGGRETQY
TRBV25-1,ATLDPSKSYEQY
TRBV7-2,ASSIRSSGFSYEQY
TRBV9,ASSPALGGLGARTGELF
TRBV10-3,AISESGEGHPYEQY
TRBV29-1,SVEGASTDTQY
TRBV20-1,SAKPRTGGHGYT
TRBV5-1,ASSLGGREGKNYEQY